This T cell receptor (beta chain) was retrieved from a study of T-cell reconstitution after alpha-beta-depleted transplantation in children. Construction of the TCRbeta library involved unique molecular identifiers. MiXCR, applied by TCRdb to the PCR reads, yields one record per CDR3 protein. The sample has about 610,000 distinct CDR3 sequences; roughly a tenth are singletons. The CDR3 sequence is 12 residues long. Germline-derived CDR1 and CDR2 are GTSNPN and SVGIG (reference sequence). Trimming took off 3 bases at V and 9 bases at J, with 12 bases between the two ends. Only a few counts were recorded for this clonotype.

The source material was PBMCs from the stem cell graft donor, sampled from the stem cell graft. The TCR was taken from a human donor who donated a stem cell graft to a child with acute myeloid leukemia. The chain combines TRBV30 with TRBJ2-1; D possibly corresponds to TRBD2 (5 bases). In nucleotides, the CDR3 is TGTGCCTGGAGATTTAGCGATTTTGAGCAGTTCTTC. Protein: CAWRFSDFEQFF.